These 9 T cell receptor beta chains came from one sample sequenced in a study of T-cell memory formation after mild COVID-19. MiXCR, run by TCRdb on the 5' RACE reads, gives a single entry per CDR3 protein. The data contain hundreds of thousands of distinct CDR3 sequences, about 15% of them singletons. The sequenced sample was PBMCs or a T cell subset sorted from them (not recorded which). The receptor set was obtained from a man between 18 and 29 years old who had mild COVID-19 (a few samples of this study predate the infection). Cell type and time point are not known.

This clonotype was observed a handful of times. The CDR3 sequence: CSAVQGTNQPQHF. The CDR3 DNA reads as TGCAGTGCTGTACAGGGAACTAATCAGCCCCAGCATTTT. The J gene is TRBJ1-5, the V gene TRBV20-1, with D tentatively TRBD1 (6 bases). Germline CDR1 and CDR2: DFQATT and SNEGSKA (reference sequence). V shed 5 bases and J shed 4 bases, with 12 bases lying between them. This CDR3 region has 13 residues.

This clonotype turned up a few times. The CDR3 nucleotides read TGTGCCAGCAGCCCCCAAGGGAGGAGCGGGGGGCGGACCCAGTACTTC. Its protein is CASSPQGRSGGRTQYF. The chain employs TRBV7-2 and TRBJ2-5; 9 bases match TRBD2. Germline V gives CDR1 SGHTA, CDR2 FQGNSA. V dropped 5 bases and J dropped 7; count of bases not matched to a gene: 14. The CDR3 runs 16 residues.

This chain's CDR3 is CASSLGFGRRVEKLFF. The DNA of the CDR3 is TGTGCCAGTAGCCTAGGGTTCGGGCGAAGGGTTGAAAAACTGTTTTTT. The gene calls are TRBV19 and TRBJ1-4; D not resolved. From germline, CDR1 is LNHDA and CDR2 SQIVND (reference sequence). This CDR3 region has 16 residues. Trimming shortened V by 6 bases and J by 7 bases, and 21 bases separated the two germline ends.

This clonotype was recorded at least ten times. This chain connects TRBV11-2 to TRBJ2-2; D remains unclear. The V end lost 5 bases, the J end lost 4 bases, and 11 bases lay between the germline ends. The germline gives CDR1 SGHAT, CDR2 FQNNGV. CDR3 length equals 14 residues. CDR3 nucleotides: TGTGCCAGCAGCGCCCTGCGGACCACCGGGGAGCTGTTTTTT. Translating it yields CASSALRTTGELFF.

The chain employs TRBV15 and TRBJ1-2, with 7 bases lining up with TRBD1. V was pared by 2 bases and J by 6 bases, with 6 bases of the junction left unmatched. This CDR3 comprises 14 residues. Germline V gene lookup returns CDR1 LNHNV and CDR2 YYDKDF (reference sequence). CDR3 nucleotide sequence: TGTGCCACCAGCAGAAGGACAGGTTTAGATGGCTACACCTTC. Translated: CATSRRTGLDGYTF.

J is TRBJ2-1 and V is TRBV5-1, with a tentative D call TRBD2 (7 bases). The CDR3 loop spans 16 amino acids. Trimming shortened V by 0 bases and J by 0 bases, and 10 bases separated the two germline ends. CDR1 and CDR2 from the germline V gene are SGHRS and YFSETQ. CDR3 coding DNA: TGCGCCAGCAGCTTGGGAGGGGGGGACTCCTACAATGAGCAGTTCTTC. Translating it yields CASSLGGGDSYNEQFF.

V usage is TRBV20-1 and J usage is TRBJ1-3; 8 bases map to TRBD1. Unmatched junction bases numbered 4, after V lost 4 bases and J lost 8 bases. Germline V lookup: CDR1 DFQATT, CDR2 SNEGSKA (reference sequence). CDR3 length: 12 amino acids. CDR3 protein: CSATGGKDTIYF. The DNA for the CDR3 is TGCAGTGCTACAGGGGGCAAGGACACCATATATTTT.

Ten or more counts support this clonotype. The chain joins TRBV7-2 to TRBJ2-7; the D is unclear. CDR1 is SGHTA, CDR2 FQGNSA, per germline. V was trimmed by 2 bases and J by 6 bases, leaving 8 bases between them. The CDR3 runs 12 residues. CDR3 nucleotides: TGTGCCAGCAGCTTATGGTCAGTCGAGCAGTACTTC. Translation gives CASSLWSVEQYF.

The table lists this clonotype with a few counts. V is TRBV7-6 and J is TRBJ2-5, with D possibly TRBD2 on 5 matching bases. CDR1 and CDR2 from the germline V gene are SGHVS and FNYEAQ. V was cut by 1 base and J by 7 bases, with 10 bases left in between. The CDR3 consists of 13 residues. Here the CDR3 reads CASSLGHEGTQYF. DNA for the CDR3: TGTGCCAGCAGCTTAGGGCACGAGGGGACCCAGTACTTC.